This TCR beta chain was obtained from a study of blood T cell repertoires in COVID-19. About the research overall: Donors in the United States, Italy and Spain gave samples during acute or convalescent COVID-19. Sources were T cells, B-cell-depleted T cells, or PBMCs; the material itself was cDNA or gDNA.

Those enrolled, adults aged roughly 18 to 100 years, came from about two dozen US areas. This clone is a singleton in its sample. Germline V gives CDR1 SGHAT, CDR2 FQNNGV. The CDR3 has 15 residues. Losses at the gene ends were 0 bases for V and 1 base for J; bases not matched to a gene: 3. In the study's own analysis: Nucleated cell counts were estimated from reference gene primer amplification. Clones were sequenced by immunoSEQ multiplex PCR, and TCRdb holds only the in-frame ones, with some missing. V, J and clone size are those of that table, while D and trimming were read from the DNA. The repertoire holds 150,000 or so clones, with approximately 87% as singletons.

The specimen sequenced was PBMCs or T cells enriched from blood (not recorded which). The TCR originated in a woman in her 30s with acute COVID-19. The V call is TRBV11-2, the J call TRBJ2-7; 7 positions match TRBD2. The CDR3: CASSLDGLGSYEQYF. CDR3 coding DNA: TGTGCCAGCAGCTTAGATGGACTAGGTTCCTACGAGCAGTACTTC.